This is a list of T cell receptor beta chains from one sample in a study of graft-versus-host responses after intestinal transplantation. These receptors lack a known antigen. Clones were read by immunoSEQ multiplex PCR, and TCRdb kept only the in-frame ones, dropping some. The sample lists 80,000 to 90,000 clones, more than 90% occurring once. The sequencing used unstimulated CD4+ T cells sorted from spleen or lymph node cells, collected before intestinal transplant. Receptor source: a human donor who received an intestinal transplant. Both conserved end residues are part of each CDR3. Fields, in order: V gene, D gene, J gene, clone size, CDR3 DNA, CDR3 protein. D genes are given only for firm matches. The size field is filled for only some rows; it gives once, few, many or a size class.

>TRBV7-6|TRBD1|TRBJ1-6|.
TGTGCCAGCAGCGCGGACAGGTTAAATAATTCACCCCTCCACTTT
CASSADRLNNSPLHF
>TRBV5-1|.|TRBJ2-1|.
TGCGCCAGCAGCTTTTTCAGGGACAATGAGCAGTTCTTC
CASSFFRDNEQFF
>TRBV29-1|TRBD1|TRBJ2-1|.
TGCAGCGTGGAGGCCCTACAGGGGGTGGCCTACAATGAGCAGTTCTTC
CSVEALQGVAYNEQFF
>TRBV28|.|TRBJ2-6|.
TGTGCCAGCAGTTTTCAAAGGGGCCTCTCTGGGGCCAACGTCCTGACTTTC
CASSFQRGLSGANVLTF
>TRBV5-1|TRBD2|TRBJ2-5|.
TGCGCCAGCAGCCCCGGGCTAGCGGGAGGGCTCCGCCTCCGGGAGACCCAGTACTTC
CASSPGLAGGLRLRETQYF
>TRBV6-5|TRBD1|TRBJ1-4|.
TGTGCCAGCTCCAAGGACAGGGGTGAAAAACTGTTTTTT
CASSKDRGEKLFF
>TRBV4-2|.|TRBJ2-2|.
TGTGCCAGCAGCCAAGCGGGAGTCGGGGAGCTGTTTTTT
CASSQAGVGELFF
>TRBV28|.|TRBJ2-3|once
TGTGCCAGCAGTTTAGTAGGTTCGCAGTATTTT
CASSLVGSQYF
>TRBV9|.|TRBJ1-1|.
TGTGCCAGCAGCGGCCGGGGGGCAGGGAACACTGAAGCTTTCTTT
CASSGRGAGNTEAFF
>TRBV5-1|.|TRBJ1-4|once
TGCGCCAGCAGCTTGGGAACAACTAATGAAAAACTGTTTTTT
CASSLGTTNEKLFF
>TRBV4-2|TRBD2|TRBJ2-7|.
TGTGCCAGCAGCCGACCGTCCGGGACTAGCAGTAGCGAGCAGTACTTC
CASSRPSGTSSSEQYF
>TRBV6-1|.|TRBJ2-7|.
TGTGCCACCCAGGAGCGGGCTTTTTACGAGCAGTACTTC
CATQERAFYEQYF
>TRBV7-2|.|TRBJ1-1|.
TGTGCCAGCACCCCTACCCGAAGGCCGTGGAGGAACACTGAAGCTTTCTTT
CASTPTRRPWRNTEAFF
>TRBV10-3|.|TRBJ2-7|.
TGTGCCATCAGTGATCGGGAAGGAGGGACCTCCCACTACGAGCAGTACTTC
CAISDREGGTSHYEQYF
>TRBV2|TRBD2|TRBJ2-3|once
TGTGCCAGCAGGGAGTTGGCTAGCGGGAGGGATACGCAGTATTTT
CASRELASGRDTQYF
>TRBV6-5|.|TRBJ2-2|.
TGTGCCAGCAGTCGAACAACACCGGGGACCGGGGAGCTGTTTTTT
CASSRTTPGTGELFF
>TRBV7-6|TRBD2|TRBJ2-3|.
TGTGCCAGCAGCCCGCTGGCGGGAGGGAACACAGATACGCAGTATTTT
CASSPLAGGNTDTQYF
>TRBV6-1|.|TRBJ2-2|once
TGTGCCAGCAGTCGGACCCTTTCAAACACCGGGGAGCTGTTTTTT
CASSRTLSNTGELFF
>TRBV7-2|.|TRBJ2-7|.
TGTGCCAGCAGCTTAGTGTCTAGCGTACGCTACGAGCAGTACTTC
CASSLVSSVRYEQYF
>TRBV7-3|.|TRBJ1-1|once
TGTGCCAGCAGCCCCCTTAGTGGAGAATTGATGAACACTGAAGCTTTCTTT
CASSPLSGELMNTEAFF
>TRBV28|TRBD1|TRBJ1-2|.
TGTGCCAGCAGCCAATCCGGGACAGGGTACTGCACCTTC
CASSQSGTGYCTF
>TRBV10-1|.|TRBJ2-1|.
.
CASSSSTSGRSYEQFF
>TRBV18|.|TRBJ2-5|.
TGTGCCAGCTCACCATGGCAGGGGCAGGGAGAGACCCAGTACTTC
CASSPWQGQGETQYF
>TRBV6-5|.|TRBJ2-1|.
TGTGCCAGCAGTCGGACATACCGGGGGAATGAGCAGTTCTTC
CASSRTYRGNEQFF
>TRBV6-4|.|TRBJ1-6|.
TGTGCCAGCAGTGAATGGGCAGGAAAGGATTCACCCCTCCACTTT
CASSEWAGKDSPLHF
>TRBV9|TRBD2|TRBJ2-1|.
TGCGCCAGCAGCGTGGCCACTAGCGGGATTTACAATGAGCAGTTCTTC
CASSVATSGIYNEQFF
>TRBV7-9|TRBD1|TRBJ2-3|.
TGTGCCAGCAGCCCAGGGGGATGGGGCACAGATACGCAGTATTTT
CASSPGGWGTDTQYF